The 32 T cell receptor beta chains in this list originate from one sample, sequenced in a study of immune heterogeneity within non-small cell lung tumors. Amplification of the TCR beta CDR3 was achieved through multiplex PCR with 32 V and 13 J primers. TCRdb fed the multiplex PCR reads into MiXCR, producing one record per CDR3 protein. The sample lists 21,000 or so distinct CDR3 sequences, around 26% occurring once. Each sample used roughly 0.65 ug of genomic DNA from bulk tumor tissue. Several biopsies per primary tumor were taken during surgery, spaced as far apart as possible. These patients got curative surgery after being newly diagnosed with untreated non-small cell lung cancer. The sequencing sample was made of lung tumor tissue. These receptor sequences come from a man in his forties with non-small cell lung cancer.

The chain couples TRBV7-2 to TRBJ2-7; no clear D gene. Germline CDR1 reads SGHTA; CDR2 reads FQGNSA. The CDR3 extends over 15 amino acids. The V end was cut by 1 base, the J end by 3 bases, with 13 bases between. The CDR3 loop reads CASSLDRLVIYEQYF. CDR3 nucleotide sequence: TGTGCCAGCAGCTTAGATCGGCTAGTTATCTACGAGCAGTACTTC.

As to this clonotype: This may be a read error, as it is one base from a much larger clone. The chain employs TRBV6-2 or TRBV6-3 and TRBJ2-7, with unresolved D. Per the germline V gene, CDR1 is MNHEY and CDR2 is SVGEGT. Trimming left V 1 base short and J 7 bases short, with 8 bases between. There are 12 residues in the CDR3. Written as DNA, the CDR3 is TGTGCCAGCAGTTACTTGGGTCAAGAGCAGTACTTC. Encoded protein: CASSYLGQEQYF.

About this clonotype itself: Given the absence of the conserved phenylalanine or tryptophan at the CDR3 end, a read error is likely. J is TRBJ2-7 and V is TRBV12-3 or TRBV12-4; D might be TRBD2 (6 bases). The CDR3 length is 15 residues. CDR3 loop: CDSSLGGVRRYEQYL. The CDR3 DNA follows: TGTGACAGCAGTTTAGGCGGGGTCCGTCGCTACGAGCAGTACCTC.

Comments on this clonotype: An end of the junction does not agree with germline; a read error may underlie this. The chain has TRBV12-5 and TRBJ2-1; 9 positions match TRBD2. Germline V gene lookup returns CDR1 LGHNT and CDR2 FRNRAP. The CDR3 spans 19 residues. The CDR3 reads CVSGPFLAGQQKAVNVQFF. CDR3 bases: TGTGTTAGTGGTCCCTTCCTAGCGGGACAACAGAAAGCTGTTAATGTGCAGTTCTTC.

Note on this clonotype: A read error may account for a junction end that differs from germline. The chain couples TRBV7-7 to TRBJ2-2; D not resolved. The germline V gene has CDR1 SSHAT and CDR2 FNYEAQ (reference sequence). The length of the CDR3 is 14 residues. In DNA, the CDR3 is TGTGCTAGCAGCTTAAGTTTGAGCACCGGGGAGCTGTTTTTT. This translates into CASSLSLSTGELFF.

Concerning this clonotype: Being one base from a much bigger clone, this may be a read error. This rearrangement joins TRBV2 to TRBJ2-7, with D perhaps being TRBD1 or TRBD2 (5 bases each). V lost 7 bases and J 11 bases, leaving 12 bases between the germline ends. CDR1 is SNHLY, CDR2 FYNNEI, per germline. The CDR3 totals 10 residues. CDR3 sequence (DNA): TGTGCCAGCAAAATCAGGGAGAAGTACTTC. Its translation: CASKIREKYF.

Comments on this clonotype: Germline and junction disagree at one end, which may indicate a read error. The chain is built from TRBV6-2 or TRBV6-3 and TRBJ1-2, with TRBD1 identical over 8 bases. Germline assignment: CDR1 MNHEY and CDR2 SVGEGT. The CDR3 runs 14 residues. The CDR3 coding sequence is TGTGCCTACCATTCGGGGCAGGGGGCGGGGGGCTACCCCTTC. Translating gives CAYHSGQGAGGYPF.

At least ten counts were recorded for this clonotype. This rearrangement joins TRBV27 to TRBJ2-4; maybe TRBD1 (6 bases). Trimming removed 5 bases from V and 1 base from J, with 15 bases in between. Germline assignment: CDR1 MNHEY and CDR2 SMNVEV (reference sequence). This CDR3 spans 16 amino acids. The CDR3 sequence: CASSPTGITAKNIQYF. The CDR3 DNA reads as TGTGCCAGCAGTCCTACAGGGATCACGGCCAAAAACATTCAGTACTTC.

This clonotype appeared a few times. The chain combines TRBV19 with TRBJ2-3; 10 bases are shared with TRBD1. Trimming took 8 bases from V and 4 from J; bases not matched to a gene: 6. CDR1 is LNHDA and CDR2 is SQIVND in the germline V gene (reference sequence). CDR3 size: 14 residues. The chain's CDR3 is CASRDRGRADTQYF. CDR3 in DNA: TGTGCCAGTCGAGACAGGGGGCGTGCAGATACGCAGTATTTT.

The chain recombines TRBV11-3 with TRBJ1-3; D gene ambiguous. The length of the CDR3 is 17 residues. Germline CDR1 SGHNT, CDR2 YENEEA. Trimming cost V 6 bases and J 0 bases, with 18 bases left between them. DNA of the CDR3: TGTGCCAGCAGTTCGACCCCTGTACAACGCTCTGGAAACACCATATATTTT. It is translated as CASSSTPVQRSGNTIYF.

This chain connects TRBV20-1 to TRBJ2-3; maybe TRBD2 (6 bases). Germline CDR1 DFQATT, CDR2 SNEGSKA (reference sequence). This CDR3 comprises 14 residues. V was clipped by 6 bases and J by 7 bases, with 20 bases between them. CDR3 DNA: TGCAGTGCCGCCGTTCCTAACGGGAGTAATACGCAGTATTTT. Its protein product is CSAAVPNGSNTQYF.

With regard to this clonotype: A much larger clone is a single base away; this may be a read error. This chain links TRBV7-3 with TRBJ2-3, with a possible D match to TRBD2 (5 bases). This CDR3 comprises 12 residues. Germline V gene data show CDR1 as SGHTA and CDR2 as FQGTGA. The CDR3 DNA is TGTGCCATCAGCTTAGCGTCAGATACGCAGTATTTT. It codes for CAISLASDTQYF.

This clonotype was seen a few times. The chain has TRBV5-1 and TRBJ1-5; perhaps TRBD1 as D (6 bases). Trimming stripped 4 bases from V and 4 bases from J, with 15 bases between. The germline CDR1 and CDR2 sequences are SGHRS and YFSETQ. The CDR3 runs 15 residues. In DNA, the CDR3 is TGCGCCAGCAGCGTATCGGGACATGGAAATCAGCCCCAGCATTTT. This codes for CASSVSGHGNQPQHF.

This clonotype was seen a handful of times. The chain employs TRBV15 and TRBJ2-5, with TRBD1 as a possible D gene (5 bases). The CDR3 totals 14 residues. Per the germline V gene, CDR1 is LNHNV and CDR2 is YYDKDF (reference sequence). V was clipped by 5 bases and J by 2 bases, with 12 bases between them. CDR3 nucleotide sequence: TGTGCCACCAGCGACCGACAGTCACAAGAGACCCAGTACTTC. It translates to CATSDRQSQETQYF.

In its sample, this clonotype ranks as large (0.1 to 1%). The chain joins TRBV13 to TRBJ2-7; 10 bases are shared with TRBD2. The V segment lost 5 bases and the J segment 7 bases; nucleotides outside the gene matches: 11. This CDR3 is 15 amino acids long. CDR1 PRHDT and CDR2 FYEKMQ come from the germline V gene (reference sequence). The chain's CDR3 is CASSPQAGGKEEQYF. The DNA for the CDR3 is TGTGCCAGCAGCCCGCAAGCGGGAGGGAAAGAAGAGCAGTACTTC.

The chain combines TRBV7-6 with TRBJ2-2, with D hard to call. The V end lost 4 bases, the J end lost 5 bases, and 8 bases lay between the germline ends. This CDR3 comprises 13 residues. Germline CDR1 reads SGHVS; CDR2 reads FNYEAQ. For the CDR3, the DNA is TGTGCCAGCAGCTCAATGGAGACCGGGGAGCTGTTTTTT. This translates into CASSSMETGELFF.

By its share, this clonotype is medium-sized. V is TRBV6-6 and J is TRBJ2-1; 9 bases are a match to TRBD2. V shed 3 bases and J 8 bases; nucleotides not matched to a gene: 11. CDR1 and CDR2 (germline): MNHNY, SVGAGI (reference sequence). The CDR3 runs 16 residues. The CDR3 is CASSYLGGTSGYEQFF. In DNA, the CDR3 is TGTGCCAGCAGTTATCTCGGTGGAACTAGCGGGTATGAGCAGTTCTTC.

The chain employs TRBV6-2 or TRBV6-3 and TRBJ1-5; D is perhaps TRBD1 (5 bases). Deletions cut 0 bases from V and 9 bases from J, with 9 bases between. The CDR3 has 13 residues. Germline CDR1 MNHEY, CDR2 SVGEGT. CDR3 DNA: TGTGCCAGCAGTTACTCCCAGGGTCGGCCCCAGCATTTT. Protein product: CASSYSQGRPQHF.

Of note for this clonotype: Being one base from a much bigger clone, this may be a read error. V gene TRBV12-3 or TRBV12-4 combines with J gene TRBJ2-1; 15 positions match TRBD2. This CDR3 spans 16 amino acids. V lost 5 bases, J lost 7 bases, and 6 bases stayed unmatched. The CDR3 coding sequence is TGTGCCAGCAGTCGGACTAGCGGGAGGGCCGTGAATGAGCAGTTCTTC. It translates to CASSRTSGRAVNEQFF.

This clonotype was found once. A read error may explain this, as a much larger clone is one base away. The V gene is TRBV6-5, the J gene TRBJ2-1, with D uncertain. CDR3 length: 14 residues. Germline V gene sequence: CDR1 MNHEY, CDR2 SVGAGI. Trimming took 3 bases from V and 0 from J, leaving 6 bases between them. As DNA, the CDR3 is TGTGCCAGCAGTTATTGGAGCTCCTACAATGAGCAGTTCTTC. It is translated as CASSYWSSYNEQFF.

This clonotype was observed a few times. V usage is TRBV29-1 and J usage is TRBJ2-1; tentative D call: TRBD2 (6 bases). The CDR3 contains 12 residues. The V and J ends lost 4 bases and 7 bases respectively, with 11 bases between them. Per germline, CDR1 SQVTM and CDR2 ANQGSEA. CDR3 DNA: TGCAGCGTTGTAGGGGCGGGAAATGAGCAGTTCTTC. Its protein is CSVVGAGNEQFF.

A remark on this clonotype: This may be a read error, as it is one base from a much larger clone. This chain connects TRBV24-1 to TRBJ1-2; no firm D call. This CDR3 region has 11 residues. V was shortened by 7 bases and J by 7 bases, with 9 bases between the two germline ends. The germline V gene has CDR1 KGHDR and CDR2 SFDVKD. CDR3 DNA: TGTGCCACCAGCCATGGGGTTGGCTACACCTTC. Its protein product is CATSHGVGYTF.

This clonotype was seen a few times. The rearrangement joins TRBV5-1 to TRBJ2-1; 9 bases map to TRBD2. Germline CDR1 SGHRS, CDR2 YFSETQ. The CDR3 runs 17 residues. V was clipped by 0 bases and J by 2 bases; unmatched bases: 6. This chain's CDR3 is CASSLERGRVPYNEQFF. CDR3 DNA sequence: TGCGCCAGCAGCTTGGAACGCGGGAGGGTACCCTACAATGAGCAGTTCTTC.

A remark on this clonotype: Given a much more abundant clone one base away, this may be a read error. This rearrangement joins TRBV27 to TRBJ1-6; D is ambiguous. V dropped 8 bases and J dropped 8 bases, with 10 bases sitting between them. The germline V gene has CDR1 MNHEY and CDR2 SMNVEV (reference sequence). This CDR3 region has 12 residues. The CDR3 bases are TGTGCCAGCTCATTTAGGGATTCACCCCTCCACTTT. Translated: CASSFRDSPLHF.

The chain links TRBV7-9 to TRBJ2-1; D ambiguous. Trimming shortened V by 5 bases and J by 6 bases, and 17 bases separated the two germline ends. Germline V lookup: CDR1 SEHNR, CDR2 FQNEAQ (reference sequence). The CDR3 has 15 residues. CDR3 loop: CASSATESRSNEQFF. CDR3 DNA sequence: TGTGCCAGCAGCGCGACCGAGTCCCGATCCAATGAGCAGTTCTTC.

The table lists this clonotype with many counts. V and J are TRBV27 and TRBJ1-2, with 7 bases lining up with TRBD1. The CDR3 is 15 amino acids. The J segment lost 8 bases and the V segment lost 5 bases, leaving 14 bases of the junction unmatched. Per the germline V gene, CDR1 is MNHEY and CDR2 is SMNVEV (reference sequence). The CDR3 DNA reads TGTGCCAGCAGTACCCGACAGGGACCTTTTCGGGGCTACACCTTC. It encodes CASSTRQGPFRGYTF.

With respect to this clonotype: A much larger clonotype is one base distant, so this may be a read error. The genes are TRBV20-1 and TRBJ2-7; 12 bases agree with TRBD1. The CDR3 extends over 14 amino acids. With 6 bases clipped from V and 5 bases from J, the junction kept 8 bases outside the gene matches. CDR1 and CDR2 (germline): DFQATT, SNEGSKA (reference sequence). The CDR3 loop reads CSAYRDRGLNEQYF. As DNA, the CDR3 is TGCAGTGCCTATCGGGACAGGGGGCTCAACGAGCAGTACTTC.

The table lists this clonotype with a few counts. The chain recombines TRBV11-2 with TRBJ1-6; TRBD1 might be the D (5 bases). Trimming removed 5 bases at V and 14 bases at J, with 13 bases between. Germline V gives CDR1 SGHAT, CDR2 FQNNGV. There are 12 residues in the CDR3. The CDR3 sequence: CASSPGTPSLHF. The DNA of the CDR3 is TGTGCCAGCAGCCCCGGGACCCCGTCCCTCCACTTT.

A remark on this clonotype: It may be a read error: a sequence one base away is much more abundant. J is TRBJ2-3 and V is TRBV11-3; no clear D gene. Trimming took off 4 bases at V and 2 bases at J, with 7 bases between the two ends. Germline V gives CDR1 SGHNT, CDR2 YENEEA. This CDR3 contains 13 residues. Here the CDR3 reads CASSSHPTDTQYF. The CDR3 DNA reads TGTGCCAGCAGCTCTCATCCCACAGATACGCAGTATTTT. The entire variable domain, with the rest obtained from reference TRBV11-3 and TRBJ2-3, is as follows: EAGVVQSPRYKIIEKKQPVAFWCNPISGHNTLYWYLQNLGQGPELLIRYENEEAVDDSQLPKDRFSAERLKGVDSTLKIQPAELGDSAVYLCASSSHPTDTQYFGPGTRLTVL.

A word on this clonotype: No conserved phenylalanine or tryptophan is present at the end of the CDR3, so a read error is the likely explanation. It is unclear where the CDR3 begins or ends on the DNA, so no DNA is shown, and the CDR3 is as TCRdb lists it. CDR3 in amino acids: CASSQDGGGGRSFL. The rearrangement joins TRBV4-1 to TRBJ1-1; TRBD1 is the table's D call and was not checked against the DNA. CDR1 and CDR2 (germline): MGHRA, YSYEKL. A total of 14 residues make up the CDR3, ends included.

The count of this clonotype is one. One junction end disagrees with the germline gene, perhaps due to a read error. The rearrangement joins TRBV20-1 to TRBJ1-6; TRBD1 is a possible D gene (5 bases). The CDR3 spans 16 residues. The germline gives CDR1 DFQATT, CDR2 SNEGSKA (reference sequence). CDR3 coding DNA: TGCACTGCTAGAAAGAGAGCCGCGGGGGGGAATTCACCCCTCCACTTT. This codes for CTARKRAAGGNSPLHF.

This clonotype occurred a few times. V and J are TRBV3-1 and TRBJ2-2, with D unresolved. Trimming took 6 bases from V and 1 from J, leaving 6 bases between them. CDR1 is LGHDT and CDR2 is YNNKEL in the germline V gene (reference sequence). This CDR3 has 13 amino acids. The CDR3 region is CASRNLNTGELFF. In nucleotides, the CDR3 is TGTGCCAGCAGGAACTTGAACACCGGGGAGCTGTTTTTT.